Each of the 3 T cell receptor beta chains below was sequenced from the same sample in a study of technical replicates of blood from a few donors. This table comes from immunoSEQ multiplex PCR, and its TCRdb copy is limited to in-frame clones, with some not included. The sample yields about 76,000 clones, around 94% seen once. The sequencing sample was made of T cells isolated from PBMCs. These TCRs come from a human donor in good health.

The chain carries TRBV6-4 and TRBJ2-1; D may be TRBD2 (6 bases). This CDR3 spans 13 amino acids. The V end was cut by 6 bases, the J end by 0 bases, with 6 bases between. Looked up from germline, CDR1 is MRHNA and CDR2 is SNTAGT. The CDR3 bases are TGTGCCAGCAGGGGGGGCTCCTACAATGAGCAGTTCTTC. As protein: CASRGGSYNEQFF.

This chain joins TRBV27 and TRBJ2-1; 10 bases line up with TRBD1. CDR3 size: 13 residues. V lost 4 bases to trimming and J lost 6 bases; unmatched junction nucleotides: 0. Germline assignment: CDR1 MNHEY and CDR2 SMNVEV (reference sequence). CDR3 nucleotide sequence: TGTGCCAGCAGTTGGGACAGGGGCAATGAGCAGTTCTTC. It is translated as CASSWDRGNEQFF.

The rearrangement joins TRBV11-3 to TRBJ2-3; tentative D call: TRBD2 (5 bases). V was trimmed by 1 base and J by 6 bases, leaving 20 bases between them. Germline V lookup: CDR1 SGHNT, CDR2 YENEEA. The CDR3 has 17 amino acids. The CDR3: CASSLGAAGSLLDTQYF. In DNA, the CDR3 is TGTGCCAGCAGCTTAGGGGCCGCGGGCAGCCTTTTGGATACGCAGTATTTT.